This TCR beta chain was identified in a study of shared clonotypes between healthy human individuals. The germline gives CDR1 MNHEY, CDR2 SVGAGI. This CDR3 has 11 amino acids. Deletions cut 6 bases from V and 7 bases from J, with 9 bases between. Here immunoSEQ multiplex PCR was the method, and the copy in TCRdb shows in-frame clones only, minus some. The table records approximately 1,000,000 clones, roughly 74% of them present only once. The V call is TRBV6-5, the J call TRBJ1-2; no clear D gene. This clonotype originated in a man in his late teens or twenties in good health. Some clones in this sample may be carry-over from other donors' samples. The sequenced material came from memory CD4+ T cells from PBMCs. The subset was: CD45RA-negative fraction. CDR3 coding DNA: TGTGCCAGCAGCCATTATGGTGGCTACACCTTC. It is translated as CASSHYGGYTF.